The 25 T cell receptor beta chains below come from one sample, sequenced in a study of T-cell memory formation after mild COVID-19 (dated by TCRdb to the early 2020s). Library prep was done by 5' RACE. This sample was sequenced with an Illumina NovaSeq 6000. Using fastp trimming at Q25 and MiXCR clonotype assembly, TCRdb reanalyzed the public sequencing data and kept in-frame beta chains. Records with the same CDR3 protein are collapsed into one entry carrying the most frequent genes and DNA. Counted in this sample were hundreds of thousands of distinct CDR3 sequences; around 20% of them appeared once. The top ten constitute around 20% of the sample. The sequencing sample was made of PBMCs or a T cell subset sorted from them (not recorded which). Receptors originate from a man aged 18-30 years who had mild COVID-19 (a few samples of this study predate the infection). The sample titles of this study are shuffled in the database, so cell type and time point are left out; the donor was told from shared clones.

This clonotype was counted at least ten times. J is TRBJ2-5 and V is TRBV6-6; D could derive from TRBD1 or TRBD2 (6 bases each). The CDR3 length is 14 residues. The germline CDR1 and CDR2 sequences are MNHNY and SVGAGI (reference sequence). V was pared by 2 bases and J by 5 bases, with 12 bases between. The CDR3 DNA sequence: TGTGCCAGCAGTTACGACGGGGGCCGGGAGACCCAGTACTTC. Its translation: CASSYDGGRETQYF.

The chain uses TRBV20-1 and TRBJ2-5, with D perhaps given as TRBD1 or TRBD2 (5 bases each). Germline V gives CDR1 DFQATT, CDR2 SNEGSKA (reference sequence). Trimming removed 0 bases from V and 2 bases from J, with 10 bases in between. This CDR3 is 14 amino acids long. CDR3 DNA: TGCAGTGCTAGAGACGGGACGGTTCAAGAGACCCAGTACTTC. It is translated as CSARDGTVQETQYF.

This clonotype was detected a few times. The chain recombines TRBV5-1 with TRBJ2-7; D is uncertain. This CDR3 is 12 amino acids long. V dropped 4 bases and J dropped 3 bases, with 8 bases sitting between them. Germline V gene sequence: CDR1 SGHRS, CDR2 YFSETQ. CDR3 nucleotides: TGCGCCAGCAGCGCCTCGAACTACGAGCAGTACTTC. Its protein is CASSASNYEQYF.

The chain couples TRBV30 to TRBJ1-2; a possible D gene is TRBD1 (5 bases). V was cut by 3 bases and J by 4 bases, with 9 bases left in between. The CDR3 has 12 amino acids. Germline loops: CDR1 GTSNPN, CDR2 SVGIG (reference sequence). The CDR3 nucleotides are TGTGCCTGGAGCCCAGGGCTCTATGGCTACACCTTC. Translating it yields CAWSPGLYGYTF.

The chain employs TRBV25-1 and TRBJ1-2; D remains ambiguous. Trimming shortened V by 4 bases and J by 6 bases, and 12 bases separated the two germline ends. The CDR3 length is 13 residues. CDR1 is MGHDK, CDR2 SYGVNS, per germline. CDR3 amino acids: CASSGRGLDGYTF. In nucleotides, the CDR3 is TGTGCCAGCAGTGGCAGAGGCCTTGATGGCTACACCTTC.

The V gene is TRBV20-1, the J gene TRBJ2-7; 10 bases fit TRBD1. Trimming took 4 bases from V and 5 from J; bases not matched to a gene: 5. The CDR3 extends over 13 amino acids. Germline V gives CDR1 DFQATT, CDR2 SNEGSKA (reference sequence). CDR3 nucleotides: TGCAGTGCTATCGGGACAGGGGACCACGAGCAGTACTTC. Translating it yields CSAIGTGDHEQYF.

This clonotype has only a few counts. The chain links TRBV2 to TRBJ2-5; no definite D call. V was shortened by 7 bases and J by 5 bases, with 17 bases between the two germline ends. The length of the CDR3 is 14 residues. Germline CDR1 SNHLY, CDR2 FYNNEI. The CDR3 protein is CASTRISLRETQYF. The CDR3, as DNA: TGTGCCAGCACAAGAATCAGCCTGCGGGAGACCCAGTACTTC.

The table lists this clonotype with many counts. This chain links TRBV6-6 with TRBJ1-3, with D hard to call. Trimming shortened V by 7 bases and J by 1 base, and 8 bases separated the two germline ends. CDR3 length: 13 amino acids. Germline assignment: CDR1 MNHNY and CDR2 SVGAGI (reference sequence). CDR3 nucleotide sequence: TGTGCCAGCATCCAACAATCTGGAAACACCATATATTTT. Its translation is CASIQQSGNTIYF.

This chain connects TRBV4-2 to TRBJ1-1; no definite D call. Germline V gene sequence: CDR1 LGHNA, CDR2 YNFKEQ. Trimming shortened V by 3 bases and J by 0 bases, and 8 bases separated the two germline ends. The CDR3 extends over 14 amino acids. Here the CDR3 DNA reads TGTGCCAGCAGCCAGCGTACGGTGAACACTGAAGCTTTCTTT. This sequence encodes CASSQRTVNTEAFF.

CDR3: CASSSRSGGAGHTQYF. The DNA of the CDR3 is TGTGCCAGCAGCTCCCGCAGCGGGGGGGCCGGTCATACGCAGTATTTT. This chain uses TRBV7-2 with TRBJ2-3, with TRBD2 identical over 10 bases. The V and J ends lost 4 bases and 7 bases, in that order; junction bases with no gene match: 11. Looked up from germline, CDR1 is SGHTA and CDR2 is FQGNSA. The CDR3 sequence is 16 residues long.

V and J are TRBV3-1 and TRBJ1-1; D is unclear. Germline V gives CDR1 LGHDT, CDR2 YNNKEL (reference sequence). V dropped 3 bases and J dropped 8 bases, with 10 bases sitting between them. The CDR3 length is 12 residues. The CDR3 DNA sequence: TGTGCCAGCAGCCACCGCGGAGGGGAAGCTTTCTTT. Encoded protein: CASSHRGGEAFF. The full variable domain, rest sourced from reference TRBV3-1 and TRBJ1-1, is DTAVSQTPKYLVTQMGNDKSIKCEQNLGHDTMYWYKQDSKKFLKIMFSYNNKELIINETVPNRFSPKSPDKAHLNLHINSLELGDSAVYFCASSHRGGEAFFGQGTRLTVV.

J is TRBJ2-7 and V is TRBV7-2; D may be TRBD2 (6 bases). The CDR3 loop spans 14 amino acids. From germline, CDR1 is SGHTA and CDR2 FQGNSA. Deletions cut 4 bases from V and 0 bases from J, with 10 bases between. The CDR3 DNA reads TGTGCCAGCAGCTCTCGACTAGACTCCTACGAGCAGTACTTC. Protein product: CASSSRLDSYEQYF.

The V gene is TRBV7-9, the J gene TRBJ1-4, with D hard to call. Germline-derived CDR1 and CDR2 are SEHNR and FQNEAQ (reference sequence). The CDR3 is made up of 16 amino acids. With 5 bases removed from V and 3 bases from J, the gap between germline ends came to 16 bases. For the CDR3, the DNA is TGTGCCAGCAGCCCCGTGGTTATGCATTCTAATGAAAAACTGTTTTTT. Translation: CASSPVVMHSNEKLFF. The full variable domain, rest sourced from reference TRBV7-9 and TRBJ1-4, is DTGVSQNPRHKITKRGQNVTFRCDPISEHNRLYWYRQTLGQGPEFLTYFQNEAQLEKSRLLSDRFSAERPKGSFSTLEIQRTEQGDSAMYLCASSPVVMHSNEKLFFGSGTQLSVL.

The chain combines TRBV11-2 with TRBJ2-1; TRBD2 agrees at 15 bases. The CDR3 is 15 residues long. Unmatched junction bases numbered 2, after V lost 1 base and J lost 10 bases. From germline, CDR1 is SGHAT and CDR2 FQNNGV. CDR3 nucleotide sequence: TGTGCCAGCAGCTTAGGGACTAGCGGGGGGGCCGAGCAGTTCTTC. Translated: CASSLGTSGGAEQFF.

The chain carries TRBV20-1 and TRBJ1-1; a possible D gene is TRBD1 (6 bases). Germline lookup yields CDR1 DFQATT and CDR2 SNEGSKA (reference sequence). This CDR3 spans 14 amino acids. This chain's CDR3 is CRAIHAGAPTGAFF. The CDR3 bases are TGCAGGGCCATACATGCAGGGGCCCCTACGGGAGCTTTCTTT.

The chain couples TRBV20-1 to TRBJ1-1; no firm D call. Germline V CDR1 and CDR2: DFQATT, SNEGSKA (reference sequence). This CDR3 comprises 13 residues. Trimming pared 0 bases from V and 5 bases from J, leaving 10 bases between. The CDR3 DNA follows: TGCAGTGCTAGAGATACGGTTGGTACTGAAGCTTTCTTT. Residues: CSARDTVGTEAFF.

This clonotype was picked up many times. The chain uses TRBV9 and TRBJ2-2; D may be TRBD2 (5 bases). Germline CDR1 and CDR2: SGDLS and YYNGEE. The ends were cut back, 0 bases at V and 0 bases at J, with 18 bases in the middle. CDR3 length equals 19 residues. The CDR3 protein is CASSVVGAAAGANTGELFF. The CDR3 region has the DNA TGTGCCAGCAGCGTAGTAGGAGCCGCTGCGGGTGCGAACACCGGGGAGCTGTTTTTT.

This clonotype turned up a few times. The chain joins TRBV2 to TRBJ1-2; 8 bases map to TRBD1. The junction had 18 bases not matched to a gene; V was cut back by 10 bases and J by 5 bases. The CDR3 runs to 16 residues. Germline-derived CDR1 and CDR2 are SNHLY and FYNNEI. The CDR3 reads CATRDRSRLVWYGYTF. CDR3 sequence (DNA): TGTGCCACCCGGGACAGGTCCCGGTTAGTGTGGTATGGCTACACCTTC.

This clonotype was observed a handful of times. J is TRBJ2-2 and V is TRBV15; a possible D gene is TRBD1 (6 bases). Germline-derived CDR1 and CDR2 are LNHNV and YYDKDF (reference sequence). The CDR3 contains 14 residues. V was shortened by 5 bases and J by 7 bases, with 14 bases between the two germline ends. CDR3 loop: CATSVAGDGGELFF. The CDR3 DNA reads TGTGCCACCAGCGTCGCAGGGGATGGCGGGGAGCTGTTTTTT.

The V and J genes are TRBV3-1 and TRBJ1-1; no clear D gene. The germline V gene has CDR1 LGHDT and CDR2 YNNKEL (reference sequence). The CDR3 runs 12 residues. V dropped 3 bases and J dropped 10 bases, with 12 bases sitting between them. Here the CDR3 DNA reads TGTGCCAGCAGCCATGACGAGATAGGAGCTTTCTTT. This translates into CASSHDEIGAFF.

This clonotype was seen a handful of times. The chain is built from TRBV7-2 and TRBJ2-1; TRBD1 agrees at 10 bases. J lost 5 bases, V lost 6 bases, and 7 bases had no gene match. The germline gives CDR1 SGHTA, CDR2 FQGNSA. The length of the CDR3 is 15 residues. DNA of the CDR3: TGTGCCAGCAGTCTTAGGGGACAGGGGCACAATGAGCAGTTCTTC. As protein: CASSLRGQGHNEQFF.

This clonotype has a handful of counts. This chain joins TRBV4-3 and TRBJ1-5; no reliable D call. From germline, CDR1 is LGHNA and CDR2 YSLEER. The CDR3 has 13 residues. Trimming took off 1 base at V and 4 bases at J, with 5 bases between the two ends. The CDR3 DNA follows: TGCGCCAGCAGCCAAGTGCTGAATCAGCCCCAGCATTTT. Amino acids: CASSQVLNQPQHF.

The rearrangement links TRBV7-2 to TRBJ2-5; the match to TRBD2 covers 7 bases. CDR3 length: 15 residues. Germline V CDR1 and CDR2: SGHTA, FQGNSA. V was clipped by 0 bases and J by 7 bases; unmatched bases: 8. The DNA for the CDR3 is TGTGCCAGCAGCTTAGCAGGGGTCCTAGCGGTGACCCAGTACTTC. This codes for CASSLAGVLAVTQYF.

The chain joins TRBV24-1 to TRBJ2-2; D may be TRBD1 (6 bases). Germline loops: CDR1 KGHDR, CDR2 SFDVKD. The germline V and J ends were trimmed by 1 base and 5 bases, with 13 bases remaining between them. The CDR3 is 16 amino acids. The CDR3 DNA sequence: TGTGCCACCAGTGATTTCTCCAGGGGTAGGACCGGGGAGCTGTTTTTT. Encoded protein: CATSDFSRGRTGELFF.

The chain links TRBV7-6 to TRBJ2-4; a weak D match, TRBD2 (6 bases). V lost 5 bases to trimming and J lost 10 bases, with 18 bases between them. The CDR3 is 14 residues long. CDR1 and CDR2 (germline): SGHVS, FNYEAQ. This CDR3 is CASSGNPGAGIQYF. CDR3 nucleotides: TGTGCCAGCAGCGGCAACCCGGGAGCTGGGATTCAGTACTTC.